One and the same sample provided the 16 T cell receptor beta chains below, sequenced in a study of T cell changes during pregnancy in multiple sclerosis. The table came from immunoSEQ multiplex PCR; TCRdb's copy has only in-frame clones and leaves some out. The sample lists about 110,000 clones, around 93% seen once, with roughly 1.7% in the top ten. The sequencing used peripheral blood, collected after pregnancy. These receptors were obtained from a female donor with multiple sclerosis, enrolled in a pregnancy study.

This sequence joins TRBV19 and TRBJ2-5, with no clear D. This CDR3 contains 12 residues. CDR1 LNHDA and CDR2 SQIVND come from the germline V gene (reference sequence). Between the trimmed V and J ends, which lost 3 bases and 4 bases, there was a span of 6 bases. For the CDR3, the DNA is TGTGCCAGTAGTATGCTAGGAGAGACCCAGTACTTC. Residues: CASSMLGETQYF. The full variable domain, completed using reference TRBV19 and TRBJ2-5, is DGGITQSPKYLFRKEGQNVTLSCEQNLNHDAMYWYRQDPGQGLRLIYYSQIVNDFQKGDIAEGYSVSREKKESFPLTVTSAQKNPTAFYLCASSMLGETQYFGPGTRLLVL.

The rearrangement links TRBV19 to TRBJ2-7; a possible D gene is TRBD1 (6 bases). The CDR3 is made up of 12 amino acids. Germline CDR1 LNHDA, CDR2 SQIVND (reference sequence). The V gene lost 6 bases and the J gene lost 2 bases, with 8 bases spanning the gap. The CDR3 nucleotides read TGTGCCAGTAGGGGACAAACCTACGAGCAGTACTTC. This translates into CASRGQTYEQYF.

V gene TRBV6-5 combines with J gene TRBJ1-1, with no clear D. The CDR3 consists of 12 residues. Germline CDR1 and CDR2: MNHEY and SVGAGI. V was shortened by 1 base and J by 8 bases, with 8 bases between the two germline ends. The CDR3 DNA reads TGTGCCAGCAGTTACTTGGGAGCGGAAGCTTTCTTT. Translation gives CASSYLGAEAFF.

CDR3 nucleotide sequence: TGTGCCAGCAGCTTAGTTGGTCTCGAGCGGGAGGAGCACACCGGGGAGCTGTTTTTT. It codes for CASSLVGLEREEHTGELFF. This chain uses TRBV7-6 with TRBJ2-2; 9 bases map to TRBD2. The CDR3 extends over 19 amino acids. The V gene end was trimmed by 1 base and the J gene end by 3 bases; junction bases not matched to a gene: 12. From germline, CDR1 is SGHVS and CDR2 FNYEAQ. The complete variable domain, with remaining parts taken from reference TRBV7-6 and TRBJ2-2, reads GAGVSQSPRYKVTKRGQDVALRCDPISGHVSLYWYRQALGQGPEFLTYFNYEAQQDKSGLPNDRFSAERPEGSISTLTIQRTEQRDSAMYRCASSLVGLEREEHTGELFFGEGSRLTVL.

The chain links TRBV27 to TRBJ2-7, with D unresolved. There are 15 residues in the CDR3. Germline V gene data show CDR1 as MNHEY and CDR2 as SMNVEV (reference sequence). Trimming removed 3 bases from V and 6 bases from J, with 18 bases in between. This chain's CDR3 is CASSFSRLYVREQYF. The CDR3 DNA follows: TGTGCCAGCAGTTTTTCTAGACTCTACGTCCGCGAGCAGTACTTC.

The chain couples TRBV5-1 to TRBJ2-7; tentatively, D is TRBD2 (6 bases). Trimming left V 4 bases short and J 7 bases short, with 18 bases between. The CDR3 extends over 14 amino acids. Germline assignment: CDR1 SGHRS and CDR2 YFSETQ. For the CDR3, the DNA is TGCGCCAGCAGCCCAACGGGACTTCTGCGGGAGCAGTACTTC. Translation gives CASSPTGLLREQYF.

The chain links TRBV9 to TRBJ2-1, with 11 bases fitting TRBD2. Germline values: CDR1 SGDLS, CDR2 YYNGEE. V lost 4 bases to trimming and J lost 7 bases; unmatched junction nucleotides: 10. This CDR3 comprises 16 residues. The CDR3 DNA reads as TGTGCCAGCAGCTATTCGCTAGCGGGGGGTGGTAATGAGCAGTTCTTC. Protein sequence: CASSYSLAGGGNEQFF.

The chain joins TRBV4-1 to TRBJ2-7; D is undetermined. This CDR3 region has 15 residues. CDR1 and CDR2 (germline): MGHRA, YSYEKL. The V and J ends lost 0 bases and 3 bases respectively, with 12 bases between them. In DNA form, the CDR3 reads TGCGCCAGCAGCCAAGATCCCGAACCCGGCTACGAGCAGTACTTC. Amino acids: CASSQDPEPGYEQYF.

This clone was detected only once. The J gene is TRBJ1-5, the V gene TRBV15; D perhaps matches TRBD1 (5 bases). The CDR3 runs to 14 residues. Looked up from germline, CDR1 is LNHNV and CDR2 is YYDKDF (reference sequence). V lost 4 bases to trimming and J lost 4 bases, with 11 bases between them. The CDR3 is CATSTGHQNQPQHF. The CDR3 coding sequence is TGTGCCACCAGCACCGGACATCAAAATCAGCCCCAGCATTTT.

The chain has TRBV9 and TRBJ2-1; TRBD2 might be the D (6 bases). Trimming pared 4 bases from V and 7 bases from J, leaving 21 bases between. This CDR3 has 16 residues. Germline V gives CDR1 SGDLS, CDR2 YYNGEE. DNA for the CDR3: TGTGCCAGCAGCCCTAGCGCTTCCTTGATTCCTAATGAGCAGTTCTTC. This encodes CASSPSASLIPNEQFF.

This chain joins TRBV7-8 and TRBJ2-1, with D possibly TRBD2 on 5 matching bases. V lost 4 bases and J lost 10, with 14 bases in between. Germline V gene sequence: CDR1 SGHVS, CDR2 FQNEAQ. The CDR3 is 13 amino acids. The CDR3 sequence: CASSSPMREEQFF. For the CDR3, the DNA is TGTGCCAGCAGCTCTCCGATGAGGGAGGAGCAGTTCTTC.

In this sample, this clone turned up once. The chain couples TRBV14 to TRBJ2-7; 7 bases line up with TRBD2. V trimming: 0 bases; J trimming: 4 bases; junction bases outside the gene matches: 6. Germline V lookup: CDR1 SGHDN, CDR2 FVKESK. The length of the CDR3 is 15 residues. The CDR3 nucleotides are TGTGCCAGCAGCCAAGATATGGCTAGCGGATACGAGCAGTACTTC. This codes for CASSQDMASGYEQYF. Full variable domain (outside the CDR3, taken from reference TRBV14 and TRBJ2-7): EAGVTQFPSHSVIEKGQTVTLRCDPISGHDNLYWYRRVMGKEIKFLLHFVKESKQDESGMPNNRFLAERTGGTYSTLKVQPAELEDSGVYFCASSQDMASGYEQYFGPGTRLTVT.

This sequence joins TRBV19 and TRBJ2-7; 7 nucleotides line up with TRBD1. Germline V gene lookup returns CDR1 LNHDA and CDR2 SQIVND (reference sequence). CDR3 length: 14 residues. The J segment lost 0 bases and the V segment lost 5 bases, leaving 4 bases of the junction unmatched. CDR3 region: CASSVDRDSYEQYF. The CDR3 DNA is TGTGCCAGTAGTGTTGACAGGGACTCCTACGAGCAGTACTTC.

The rearrangement links TRBV2 to TRBJ1-5, with D hard to call. CDR1 is SNHLY, CDR2 FYNNEI, per germline. The CDR3 spans 13 residues. The V end lost 6 bases, the J end lost 3 bases, and 9 bases lay between the germline ends. CDR3 region: CASRRDANQPQHF. The CDR3 nucleotides are TGTGCCAGCAGACGAGATGCCAATCAGCCCCAGCATTTT.

This clone was counted a few times. The chain has TRBV4-1 and TRBJ1-2; D is perhaps TRBD1 (5 bases). Trimming took 0 bases from V and 5 from J, leaving 13 bases between them. The CDR3 is made up of 15 amino acids. In germline, CDR1 is MGHRA, CDR2 YSYEKL. In DNA, the CDR3 is TGCGCCAGCAGCCAAGAGTTCCGACAGAGGTATGGCTACACCTTC. It translates to CASSQEFRQRYGYTF.

The V gene is TRBV19, the J gene TRBJ2-2, with TRBD1 matching 10 bases. Germline trimming cut 10 bases from V and 4 bases from J; bases unmatched to any gene: 3. Germline lookup yields CDR1 LNHDA and CDR2 SQIVND (reference sequence). The CDR3 contains 13 residues. The CDR3 DNA sequence: TGTGCCACCCGGACAGGGGGCACCGGGGAGCTGTTTTTT. As protein: CATRTGGTGELFF.